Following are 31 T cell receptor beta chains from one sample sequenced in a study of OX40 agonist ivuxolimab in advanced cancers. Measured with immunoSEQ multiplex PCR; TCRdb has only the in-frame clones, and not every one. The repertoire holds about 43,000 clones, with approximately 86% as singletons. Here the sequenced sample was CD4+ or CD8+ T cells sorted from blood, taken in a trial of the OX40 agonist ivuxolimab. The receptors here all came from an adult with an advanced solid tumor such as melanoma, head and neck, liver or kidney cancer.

CDR3 sequence: CASSKGGYTEAFF. The CDR3 region has the DNA TGTGCCAGCAGCAAGGGGGGATACACTGAAGCTTTCTTT. The chain couples TRBV5-4 to TRBJ1-1; D might be TRBD1 (6 bases). The V gene's germline CDR1 is SGHNT and CDR2 YYREEE (reference sequence). This CDR3 is built from 13 residues. Between the trimmed V and J ends, which lost 4 bases and 3 bases, there was a span of 10 bases.

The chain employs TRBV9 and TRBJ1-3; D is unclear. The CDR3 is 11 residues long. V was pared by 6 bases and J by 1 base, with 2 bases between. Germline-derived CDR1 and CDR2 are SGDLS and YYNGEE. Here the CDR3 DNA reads TGTGCCAGCATGTCTGGAAACACCATATATTTT. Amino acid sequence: CASMSGNTIYF.

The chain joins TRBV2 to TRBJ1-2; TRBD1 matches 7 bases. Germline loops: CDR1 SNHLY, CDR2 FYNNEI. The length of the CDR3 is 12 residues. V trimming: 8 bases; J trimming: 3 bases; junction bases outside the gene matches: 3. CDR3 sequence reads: CASSGTDYGYTF. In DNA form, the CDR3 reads TGTGCCAGCTCCGGGACAGACTATGGCTACACCTTC. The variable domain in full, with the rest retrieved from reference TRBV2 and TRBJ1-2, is EPEVTQTPSHQVTQMGQEVILRCVPISNHLYFYWYRQILGQKVEFLVSFYNNEISEKSEIFDDQFSVERPDGSNFTLKIRSTKLEDSAMYFCASSGTDYGYTFGSGTRLTVV.

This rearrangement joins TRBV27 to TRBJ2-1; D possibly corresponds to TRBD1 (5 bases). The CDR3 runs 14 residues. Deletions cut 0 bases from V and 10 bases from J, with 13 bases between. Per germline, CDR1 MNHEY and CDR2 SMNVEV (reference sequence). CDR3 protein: CASSLSRSRAEQFF. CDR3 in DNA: TGTGCCAGCAGTTTATCAAGGTCCAGGGCCGAGCAGTTCTTC.

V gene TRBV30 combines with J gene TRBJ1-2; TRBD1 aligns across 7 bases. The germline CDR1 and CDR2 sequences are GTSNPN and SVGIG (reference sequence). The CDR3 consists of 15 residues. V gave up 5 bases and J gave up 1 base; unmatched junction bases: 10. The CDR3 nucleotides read TGTGCCTGGTCGGCCACAGGGGCCTTTAACTATGGCTACACCTTC. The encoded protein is CAWSATGAFNYGYTF.

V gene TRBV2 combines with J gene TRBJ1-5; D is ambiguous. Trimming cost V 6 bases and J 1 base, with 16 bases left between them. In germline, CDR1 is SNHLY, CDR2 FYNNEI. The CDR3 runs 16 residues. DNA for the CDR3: TGTGCCAGCAGGTCCGGGGAAGTTTGGAGCAATCAGCCCCAGCATTTT. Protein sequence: CASRSGEVWSNQPQHF.

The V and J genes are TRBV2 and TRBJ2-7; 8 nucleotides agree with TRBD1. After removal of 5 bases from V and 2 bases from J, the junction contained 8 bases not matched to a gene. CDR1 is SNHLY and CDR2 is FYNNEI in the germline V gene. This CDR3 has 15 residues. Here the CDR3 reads CASSRQGQVTYEQYF. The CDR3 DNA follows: TGTGCCAGCAGTCGGCAGGGACAGGTAACCTACGAGCAGTACTTC.

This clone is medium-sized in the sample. CDR3 DNA sequence: TGTGCCAGCAGCCAGTCCGTTGGGGAAACTGAAGCTTTCTTT. Its translation is CASSQSVGETEAFF. The gene calls are TRBV4-2 and TRBJ1-1; no definite D call. V shed 3 bases and J shed 5 bases, with 13 bases lying between them. Per germline, CDR1 LGHNA and CDR2 YNFKEQ. This CDR3 is built from 14 residues.

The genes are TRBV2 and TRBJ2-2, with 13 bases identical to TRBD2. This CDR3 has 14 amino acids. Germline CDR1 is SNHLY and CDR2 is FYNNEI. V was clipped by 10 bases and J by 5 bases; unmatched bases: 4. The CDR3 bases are TGTGCCATTGGGACTAGCGGGATGACCGGGGAGCTGTTTTTT. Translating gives CAIGTSGMTGELFF. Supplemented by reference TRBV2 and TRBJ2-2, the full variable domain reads EPEVTQTPSHQVTQMGQEVILRCVPISNHLYFYWYRQILGQKVEFLVSFYNNEISEKSEIFDDQFSVERPDGSNFTLKIRSTKLEDSAMYFCAIGTSGMTGELFFGEGSRLTVL.

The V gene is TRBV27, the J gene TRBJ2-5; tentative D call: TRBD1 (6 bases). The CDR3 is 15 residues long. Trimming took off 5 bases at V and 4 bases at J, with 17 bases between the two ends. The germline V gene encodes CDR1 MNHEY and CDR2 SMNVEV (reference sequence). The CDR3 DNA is TGTGCCAGCAGTCCCGCCCCCGGACAGCCAGAGACCCAGTACTTC. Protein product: CASSPAPGQPETQYF.

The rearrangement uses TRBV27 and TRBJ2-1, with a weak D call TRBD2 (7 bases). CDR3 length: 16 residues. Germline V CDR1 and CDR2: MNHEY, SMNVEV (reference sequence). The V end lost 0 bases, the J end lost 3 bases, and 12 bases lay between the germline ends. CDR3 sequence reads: CASSLSAGQRYNEQFF. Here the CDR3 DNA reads TGTGCCAGCAGTTTATCAGCGGGACAACGCTACAATGAGCAGTTCTTC.

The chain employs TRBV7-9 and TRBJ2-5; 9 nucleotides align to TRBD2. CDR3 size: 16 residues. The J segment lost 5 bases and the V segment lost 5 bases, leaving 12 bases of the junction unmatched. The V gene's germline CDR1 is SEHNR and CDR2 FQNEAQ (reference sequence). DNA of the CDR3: TGTGCCAGCAGCCCGGCGCGGGGGGGTATTCGGGAGACCCAGTACTTC. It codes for CASSPARGGIRETQYF.

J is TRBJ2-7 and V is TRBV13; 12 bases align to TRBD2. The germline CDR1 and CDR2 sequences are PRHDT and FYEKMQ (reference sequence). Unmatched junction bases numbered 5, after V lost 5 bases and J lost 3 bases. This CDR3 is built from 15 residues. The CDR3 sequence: CASSPGLAGLYEQYF. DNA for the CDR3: TGTGCCAGCAGCCCCGGACTAGCGGGGCTCTACGAGCAGTACTTC.

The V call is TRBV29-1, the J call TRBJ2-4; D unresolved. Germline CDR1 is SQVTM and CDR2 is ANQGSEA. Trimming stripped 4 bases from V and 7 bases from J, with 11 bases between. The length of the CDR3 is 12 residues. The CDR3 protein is CSVVGRENIQYF. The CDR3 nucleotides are TGCAGCGTTGTAGGAAGAGAGAACATTCAGTACTTC.

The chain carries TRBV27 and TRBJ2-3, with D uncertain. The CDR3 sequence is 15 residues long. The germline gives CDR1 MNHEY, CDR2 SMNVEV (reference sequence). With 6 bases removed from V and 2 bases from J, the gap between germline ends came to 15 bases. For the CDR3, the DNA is TGTGCCAGCAGCTCACGACTGGGTCTCACAGATACGCAGTATTTT. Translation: CASSSRLGLTDTQYF.

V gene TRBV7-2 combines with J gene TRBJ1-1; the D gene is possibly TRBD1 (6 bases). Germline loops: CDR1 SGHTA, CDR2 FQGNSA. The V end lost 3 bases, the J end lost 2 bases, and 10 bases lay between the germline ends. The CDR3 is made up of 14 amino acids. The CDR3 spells CASSLGGLNTEAFF. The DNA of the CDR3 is TGTGCCAGCAGCTTGGGGGGGCTTAACACTGAAGCTTTCTTT.

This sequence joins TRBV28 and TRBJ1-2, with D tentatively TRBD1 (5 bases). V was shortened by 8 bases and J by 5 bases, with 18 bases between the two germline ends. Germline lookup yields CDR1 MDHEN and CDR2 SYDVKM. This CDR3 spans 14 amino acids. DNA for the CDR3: TGTGCCAGCGGCCCCGCAGGGCCCCATTATGGCTACACCTTC. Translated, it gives CASGPAGPHYGYTF.

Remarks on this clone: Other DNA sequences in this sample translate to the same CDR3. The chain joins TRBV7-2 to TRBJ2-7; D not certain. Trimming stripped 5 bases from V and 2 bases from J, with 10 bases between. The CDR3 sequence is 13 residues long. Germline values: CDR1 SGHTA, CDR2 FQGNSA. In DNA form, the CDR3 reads TGTGCCAGCAGCCTTGGATGGGCCTACGAGCAGTACTTC. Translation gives CASSLGWAYEQYF.

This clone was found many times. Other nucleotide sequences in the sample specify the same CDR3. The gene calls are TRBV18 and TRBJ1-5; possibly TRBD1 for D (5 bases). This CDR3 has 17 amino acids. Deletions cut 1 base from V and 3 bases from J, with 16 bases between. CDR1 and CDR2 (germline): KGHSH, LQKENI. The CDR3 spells CASSPRAPQAYNQPQHF. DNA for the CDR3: TGTGCCAGCTCACCACGAGCGCCACAGGCGTACAATCAGCCCCAGCATTTT.

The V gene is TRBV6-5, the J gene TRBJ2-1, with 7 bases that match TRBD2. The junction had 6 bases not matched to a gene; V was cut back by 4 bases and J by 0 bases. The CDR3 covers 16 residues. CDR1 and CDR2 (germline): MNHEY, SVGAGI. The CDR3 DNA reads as TGTGCCAGCAGTTCCCCGGGAGGCAGCTCCTACAATGAGCAGTTCTTC. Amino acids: CASSSPGGSSYNEQFF.

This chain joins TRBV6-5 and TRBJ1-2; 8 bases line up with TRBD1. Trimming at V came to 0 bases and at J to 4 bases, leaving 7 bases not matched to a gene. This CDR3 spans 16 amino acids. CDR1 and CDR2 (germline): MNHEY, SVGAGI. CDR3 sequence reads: CASSYSGTGGFYGYTF. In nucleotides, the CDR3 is TGTGCCAGCAGTTACTCTGGAACAGGGGGGTTCTATGGCTACACCTTC.

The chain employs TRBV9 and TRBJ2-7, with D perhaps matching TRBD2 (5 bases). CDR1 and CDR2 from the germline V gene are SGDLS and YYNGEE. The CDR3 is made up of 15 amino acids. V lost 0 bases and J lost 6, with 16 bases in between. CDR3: CASSVGLGAAREQYF. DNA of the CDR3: TGTGCCAGCAGCGTAGGTTTGGGAGCGGCTCGCGAGCAGTACTTC. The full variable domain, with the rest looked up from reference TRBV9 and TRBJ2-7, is DSGVTQTPKHLITATGQRVTLRCSPRSGDLSVYWYQQSLDQGLQFLIQYYNGEERAKGNILERFSAQQFPDLHSELNLSSLELGDSALYFCASSVGLGAAREQYFGPGTRLTVT.

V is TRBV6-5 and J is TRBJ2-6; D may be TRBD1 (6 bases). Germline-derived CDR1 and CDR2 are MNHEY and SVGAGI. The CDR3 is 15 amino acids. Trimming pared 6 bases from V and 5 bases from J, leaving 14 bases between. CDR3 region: CASRGGRERANVLTF. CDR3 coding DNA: TGTGCCAGCAGAGGGGGACGCGAAAGGGCCAACGTCCTGACTTTC.

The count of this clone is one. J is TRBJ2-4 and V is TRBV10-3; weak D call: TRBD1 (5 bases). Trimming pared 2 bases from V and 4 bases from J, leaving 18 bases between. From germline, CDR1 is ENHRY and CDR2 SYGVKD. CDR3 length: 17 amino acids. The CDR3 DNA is TGTGCCATCAGTGAGAACCCGGACATAAGTAATAAAAACATTCAGTACTTC. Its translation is CAISENPDISNKNIQYF.

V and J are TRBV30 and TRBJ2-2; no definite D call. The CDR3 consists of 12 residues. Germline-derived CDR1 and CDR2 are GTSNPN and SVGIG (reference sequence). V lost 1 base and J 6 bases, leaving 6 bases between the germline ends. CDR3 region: CAWSAGPGELFF. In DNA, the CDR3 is TGTGCCTGGAGTGCCGGGCCCGGGGAGCTGTTTTTT.

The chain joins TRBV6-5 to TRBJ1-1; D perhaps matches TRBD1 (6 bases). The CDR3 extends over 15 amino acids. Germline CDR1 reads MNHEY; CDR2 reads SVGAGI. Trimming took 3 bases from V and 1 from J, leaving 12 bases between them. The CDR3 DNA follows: TGTGCCAGCAGTTATACCCGGACAGAGAACACTGAAGCTTTCTTT. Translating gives CASSYTRTENTEAFF.

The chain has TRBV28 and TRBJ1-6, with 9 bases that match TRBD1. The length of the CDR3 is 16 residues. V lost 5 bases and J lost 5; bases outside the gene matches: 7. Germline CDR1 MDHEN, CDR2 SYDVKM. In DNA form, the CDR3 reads TGTGCCAGCAGTGTCACCGGGACAGGGAATAATTCACCCCTCCACTTT. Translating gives CASSVTGTGNNSPLHF.

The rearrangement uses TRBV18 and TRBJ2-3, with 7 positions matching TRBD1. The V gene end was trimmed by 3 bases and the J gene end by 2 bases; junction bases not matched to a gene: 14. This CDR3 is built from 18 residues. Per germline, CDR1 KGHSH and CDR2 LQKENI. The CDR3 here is CASSPYLGTAKPTDTQYF. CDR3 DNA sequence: TGTGCCAGCTCACCCTATCTCGGGACAGCAAAACCCACAGATACGCAGTATTTT.

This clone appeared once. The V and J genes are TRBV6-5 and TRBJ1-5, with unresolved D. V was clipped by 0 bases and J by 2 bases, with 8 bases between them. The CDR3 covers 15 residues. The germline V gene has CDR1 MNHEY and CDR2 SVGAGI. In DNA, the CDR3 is TGTGCCAGCAGTTACTCCGCATATGGCAATCAGCCCCAGCATTTT. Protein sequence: CASSYSAYGNQPQHF.

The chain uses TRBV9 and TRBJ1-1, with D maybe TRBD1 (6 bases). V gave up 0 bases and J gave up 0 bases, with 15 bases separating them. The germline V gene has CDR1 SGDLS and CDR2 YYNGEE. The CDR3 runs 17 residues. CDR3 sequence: CASSVVDRTPLNTEAFF. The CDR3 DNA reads TGTGCCAGCAGCGTAGTCGACAGGACTCCCTTGAACACTGAAGCTTTCTTT.

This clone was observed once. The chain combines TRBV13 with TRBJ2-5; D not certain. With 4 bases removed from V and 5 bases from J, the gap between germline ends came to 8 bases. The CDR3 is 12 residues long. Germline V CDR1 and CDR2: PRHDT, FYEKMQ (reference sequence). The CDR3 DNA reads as TGTGCCAGCAGCTCCCCACGTGAGACCCAGTACTTC. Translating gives CASSSPRETQYF.